These 26 T cell receptor beta chains were all obtained from the same sample, sequenced in a study of graft-versus-host responses after intestinal transplantation. The repertoire was sequenced with immunoSEQ multiplex PCR; TCRdb's copy has only in-frame clones and lacks some. The table lists about 97,000 clones, roughly 90% of them singletons. This material consisted of PBMCs, taken about 450 days after intestinal transplant. The receptors stem from a human patient who received an intestinal transplant, so some T cells may come from the graft donor.

The J gene is TRBJ1-1, the V gene TRBV6-5; D remains ambiguous. The CDR3 contains 15 residues. V was trimmed by 5 bases and J by 4 bases, leaving 17 bases between them. In germline, CDR1 is MNHEY, CDR2 SVGAGI. The CDR3 reads CASSHTPDLATEAFF. Here the CDR3 DNA reads TGTGCCAGCAGTCATACCCCGGACCTGGCCACTGAAGCTTTCTTT.

The chain links TRBV19 to TRBJ1-1; 7 nucleotides match TRBD1. The CDR3 covers 15 residues. Trimming took 7 bases from V and 0 from J; bases not matched to a gene: 8. The germline CDR1 and CDR2 sequences are LNHDA and SQIVND (reference sequence). In nucleotides, the CDR3 is TGTGCCAGTACCCAGGGGGGGCGCATGAACACTGAAGCTTTCTTT. It specifies CASTQGGRMNTEAFF.

This clone has only one observation. The chain recombines TRBV6-1 with TRBJ1-3; 10 nucleotides match TRBD1. Looked up from germline, CDR1 is MNHNS and CDR2 is SASEGT. V lost 6 bases to trimming and J lost 7 bases; unmatched junction nucleotides: 6. CDR3 size: 14 residues. The CDR3 sequence is CASRTRDRGNTIYF. The CDR3 DNA reads as TGTGCCAGCAGGACGCGGGACAGGGGTAACACCATATATTTT.

This chain uses TRBV7-8 with TRBJ2-1, with TRBD2 as a possible D gene (6 bases). The CDR3 totals 15 residues. Germline V gene sequence: CDR1 SGHVS, CDR2 FQNEAQ. The V end was cut by 1 base, the J end by 4 bases, with 11 bases between. The chain's CDR3 is CASSLGGGVYNEQFF. In DNA form, the CDR3 reads TGTGCCAGCAGCTTAGGGGGCGGGGTGTACAATGAGCAGTTCTTC.

V is TRBV29-1 and J is TRBJ1-2, with D possibly being TRBD1 (6 bases). Germline values: CDR1 SQVTM, CDR2 ANQGSEA. Trimming stripped 3 bases from V and 4 bases from J, with 15 bases between. This CDR3 is 14 amino acids long. DNA for the CDR3: TGCAGCGTTGAGCTTCGGGACACCCGCTATGGCTACACCTTC. This gives the protein CSVELRDTRYGYTF. Based on the CDR3 plus reference TRBV29-1 and TRBJ1-2, the full variable domain is SAVISQKPSRDICQRGTSLTIQCQVDSQVTMMFWYRQQPGQSLTLIATANQGSEATYESGFVIDKFPISRPNLTFSTLTVSNMSPEDSSIYLCSVELRDTRYGYTFGSGTRLTVV.

The V gene is TRBV6-1, the J gene TRBJ2-1, with D unresolved. Trimming cost V 0 bases and J 4 bases, with 4 bases left between them. The germline gives CDR1 MNHNS, CDR2 SASEGT. The CDR3 runs 13 residues. The CDR3 sequence: CASSEARYNEQFF. The CDR3 coding sequence is TGTGCCAGCAGTGAAGCGCGGTACAATGAGCAGTTCTTC.

The rearrangement uses TRBV5-1 and TRBJ1-2, with TRBD1 matching over 8 bases. The CDR3 extends over 16 amino acids. Trimming took 4 bases from V and 2 from J; bases not matched to a gene: 10. Germline V gene data show CDR1 as SGHRS and CDR2 as YFSETQ. CDR3 sequence reads: CASSQPTGAGNYGYTF. As DNA, the CDR3 is TGCGCCAGCAGCCAACCGACAGGGGCTGGAAACTATGGCTACACCTTC.

The chain carries TRBV5-8 and TRBJ1-2, with D unclear. Trimming took 7 bases from V and 0 from J, leaving 10 bases between them. The CDR3 is 13 residues long. Germline V gene sequence: CDR1 SGHTS, CDR2 YDEGEE. CDR3 coding DNA: TGTGCCAGCGCGCCGGGAACTAACTATGGCTACACCTTC. Translated: CASAPGTNYGYTF.

The chain carries TRBV6-6 and TRBJ2-5; D call uncertain. The CDR3 sequence is 14 residues long. The V and J ends lost 8 bases and 7 bases respectively, with 20 bases between them. CDR1 and CDR2 from the germline V gene are MNHNY and SVGAGI (reference sequence). The CDR3 DNA sequence: TGTGCCAGCCTATTGGACCGCCCGGGTTGGACCCAGTACTTC. Amino acids: CASLLDRPGWTQYF.

J is TRBJ1-1 and V is TRBV4-1, with D tentatively TRBD1 (6 bases). The CDR3 has 12 amino acids. With 1 base removed from V and 8 bases from J, the gap between germline ends came to 8 bases. Germline CDR1 MGHRA, CDR2 YSYEKL. This chain's CDR3 is CASSQVGTEAFF. In nucleotides, the CDR3 is TGCGCCAGCAGCCAAGTGGGGACAGAAGCTTTCTTT.

This chain connects TRBV5-1 to TRBJ2-5; 10 bases fit TRBD2. Germline V gene data show CDR1 as SGHRS and CDR2 as YFSETQ. Trimming took 5 bases from V and 1 from J; bases not matched to a gene: 5. This CDR3 is built from 15 residues. DNA for the CDR3: TGCGCCAGCAGGGGTAGCGGGGGGAGCCAAGAGACCCAGTACTTC. Amino acid sequence: CASRGSGGSQETQYF.

The chain uses TRBV7-6 and TRBJ2-5; weak D call: TRBD1 (6 bases). Trimming cost V 1 base and J 3 bases, with 9 bases left between them. CDR1 and CDR2 from the germline V gene are SGHVS and FNYEAQ. The length of the CDR3 is 14 residues. The CDR3 protein is CASSLGAGEETQYF. CDR3 DNA: TGTGCCAGCAGCTTAGGGGCAGGGGAAGAGACCCAGTACTTC.

V usage is TRBV10-3 and J usage is TRBJ2-7; D is possibly TRBD1 (5 bases). The CDR3 length is 12 residues. The germline CDR1 and CDR2 sequences are ENHRY and SYGVKD. V lost 6 bases and J 1 base, leaving 7 bases between the germline ends. Here the CDR3 reads CAISRQSYEQYF. In nucleotides, the CDR3 is TGTGCCATCAGCCGACAGTCCTACGAGCAGTACTTC.

This chain connects TRBV19 to TRBJ1-5; TRBD1 agrees at 9 bases. Germline trimming cut 7 bases from V and 4 bases from J; bases unmatched to any gene: 8. The CDR3 extends over 15 amino acids. CDR1 LNHDA and CDR2 SQIVND come from the germline V gene (reference sequence). CDR3 DNA sequence: TGTGCCAGTACCTACCTGGGACAGGGAAATCAGCCCCAGCATTTT. Encoded protein: CASTYLGQGNQPQHF.

The chain joins TRBV18 to TRBJ1-4; D unclear. CDR3 length: 18 amino acids. CDR1 and CDR2 (germline): KGHSH, LQKENI. V lost 2 bases and J lost 0, with 16 bases in between. CDR3 nucleotide sequence: TGTGCCAGCTCACCAATGTTCGGCCGGGCTCCAACTAATGAAAAACTGTTTTTT. This codes for CASSPMFGRAPTNEKLFF.

The rearrangement uses TRBV19 and TRBJ1-2, with TRBD1 matching 7 bases. V lost 2 bases and J lost 3; bases outside the gene matches: 12. Germline lookup yields CDR1 LNHDA and CDR2 SQIVND (reference sequence). The CDR3 consists of 17 residues. This chain's CDR3 is CASSILSPGGRYYGYTF. The CDR3 DNA sequence: TGTGCCAGTAGTATACTGTCTCCAGGGGGACGATACTATGGCTACACCTTC.

V and J are TRBV6-5 and TRBJ1-3; D uncertain. CDR1 and CDR2 from the germline V gene are MNHEY and SVGAGI. This CDR3 has 14 amino acids. V lost 6 bases and J 7 bases, leaving 16 bases between the germline ends. DNA of the CDR3: TGTGCCAGCAGAGGGCCGGGGAATGGGAACACCATATATTTT. The encoded protein is CASRGPGNGNTIYF.

The chain has TRBV29-1 and TRBJ1-4; TRBD1 aligns across 8 bases. Trimming cost V 5 bases and J 1 base; bases outside gene matches: 0. Germline CDR1 and CDR2: SQVTM and ANQGSEA. The CDR3 length is 13 residues. DNA of the CDR3: TGCAGCGTTACAGGGGGAACTAATGAAAAACTGTTTTTT. It is translated as CSVTGGTNEKLFF. The full variable domain, its missing parts supplied by reference TRBV29-1 and TRBJ1-4, is SAVISQKPSRDICQRGTSLTIQCQVDSQVTMMFWYRQQPGQSLTLIATANQGSEATYESGFVIDKFPISRPNLTFSTLTVSNMSPEDSSIYLCSVTGGTNEKLFFGSGTQLSVL.

The J gene is TRBJ2-7, the V gene TRBV2; weak D call: TRBD2 (6 bases). Germline CDR1 is SNHLY and CDR2 is FYNNEI. V was trimmed by 3 bases and J by 3 bases, leaving 15 bases between them. This CDR3 has 15 amino acids. Here the CDR3 reads CASSESPVGGYEQYF. Written as DNA, the CDR3 is TGTGCCAGCAGTGAGTCTCCAGTCGGGGGCTACGAGCAGTACTTC.

The J gene is TRBJ1-2, the V gene TRBV6-1, with D possibly being TRBD1 (6 bases). The CDR3 loop spans 14 amino acids. Trimming removed 5 bases at V and 6 bases at J, with 16 bases between. The V gene's germline CDR1 is MNHNS and CDR2 SASEGT. The CDR3 region has the DNA TGTGCCAGCAGTTCTGTGGGGGGCGTAGATGGCTACACCTTC. This sequence encodes CASSSVGGVDGYTF.

This chain joins TRBV6-5 and TRBJ1-2; tentative D call: TRBD1 (6 bases). With 5 bases removed from V and 9 bases from J, the gap between germline ends came to 16 bases. This CDR3 is built from 13 residues. The germline V gene encodes CDR1 MNHEY and CDR2 SVGAGI. The CDR3 is CASSKGGGPSYTF. The CDR3 DNA sequence: TGTGCCAGCAGTAAAGGTGGGGGGCCTAGCTACACCTTC.

This clone has more than one count but fewer than ten. The chain links TRBV5-1 to TRBJ2-1; D possibly corresponds to TRBD2 (5 bases). V gave up 4 bases and J gave up 12 bases, with 17 bases separating them. The germline gives CDR1 SGHRS, CDR2 YFSETQ. CDR3 length: 13 residues. The CDR3 sequence is CASSLGSGEGQFF. CDR3 nucleotide sequence: TGCGCCAGCAGCCTGGGGTCAGGAGAGGGGCAGTTCTTC.

The genes are TRBV18 and TRBJ1-1; the match to TRBD1 covers 10 bases. V shed 3 bases and J 4 bases; nucleotides not matched to a gene: 2. Germline loops: CDR1 KGHSH, CDR2 LQKENI. The CDR3 spans 14 residues. The CDR3: CASSPRDRGTEAFF. The CDR3 bases are TGTGCCAGCTCACCCCGGGACAGGGGCACTGAAGCTTTCTTT.

This chain uses TRBV12-5 with TRBJ2-3; 10 bases agree with TRBD1. The CDR3 runs 15 residues. CDR1 and CDR2 (germline): LGHNT, FRNRAP. The junction had 5 bases not matched to a gene; V was cut back by 4 bases and J by 4 bases. CDR3 loop: CASGSGQGVADTQYF. DNA for the CDR3: TGTGCTAGTGGTTCCGGACAGGGGGTGGCAGATACGCAGTATTTT.

DNA for the CDR3: TGTGCCAGCAGCGCCCTGGGGCATGGCTACACCTTC. It is translated as CASSALGHGYTF. The chain has TRBV6-5 and TRBJ1-2; a weak D match, TRBD1 (5 bases). The V end was cut by 6 bases, the J end by 6 bases, with 11 bases between. Germline V CDR1 and CDR2: MNHEY, SVGAGI. The CDR3 spans 12 residues.

CDR3 protein: CASSYSGTGDEQYF. The CDR3 nucleotides are TGTGCCAGCAGTTACTCCGGGACAGGGGACGAGCAGTACTTC. The chain couples TRBV6-5 to TRBJ2-7; 10 bases are shared with TRBD1. Germline trimming cut 0 bases from V and 5 bases from J; bases unmatched to any gene: 1. This CDR3 has 14 residues. Germline CDR1 reads MNHEY; CDR2 reads SVGAGI.